This record looks at one TCR beta chain sequence and its context. The target antigen is unknown. Libraries were UMI-labeled 5' RACE TRB cDNA. TCRdb reanalyzed the 5' RACE reads and collapses them to one entry per CDR3 protein, without DNA. This listing includes 80,000 to 100,000 distinct CDR3 sequences. The sorter processed each CD8+ T cell subset in triplicate at 280,000 or so cells apiece. The naive CD8+ gate required CD45RO-CCR7+CD27+CD95- phenotype. The data derive from a study of CXCR3-negative and CXCR3-positive naive CD8 T cells. Whole-study findings and limits: Similar TRBV-TRBJ gene usage was seen in naive CXCR3-negative and CXCR3-positive cells, but not in memory cells. In CXCR3-positive naive cells, the TRB CDR3s were more hydrophobic than in CXCR3-negative naive cells. Freshly isolated PBMCs were used in most assays, given partial CXCR3 loss after freezing.

Germline V lookup: CDR1 LGHNA, CDR2 YSLEER. The CDR3 loop spans 16 amino acids. This chain joins TRBV4-3 and TRBJ2-3; the TCRdb D gene call, TRBD1, has no DNA to confirm it. Source material: naive CXCR3+ CD8+ T cells from blood. As to subset: CD45RO-CCR7+CD27+CD95- naive CD8+ T cells expressing CXCR3 (TNR3+). The receptor was derived from a human donor in good health. Some clones in this sample may be carry-over from other donors' samples. The CDR3 loop reads CASSQDPGRGPDTQYF.